The 8 T cell receptor beta chains given below trace back to one sample, sequenced in a study of blood T cell repertoires in COVID-19. The assay was immunoSEQ multiplex PCR, and TCRdb's table has in-frame clones only and misses some. The sample carries roughly 290,000 clones, 87% recorded once. The specimen sequenced was peripheral blood. These receptors all stem from a woman between 45 and 60 years old who had recovered from COVID-19.

The chain carries TRBV10-3 and TRBJ1-5; 8 nucleotides agree with TRBD1. CDR3 size: 13 residues. Germline CDR1 is ENHRY and CDR2 is SYGVKD. The trim removed 4 bases at V and 4 bases at J, leaving 0 bases unmatched. As DNA, the CDR3 is TGTGCCATCAGTGGGACAGGGAATCAGCCCCAGCATTTT. Residues: CAISGTGNQPQHF.

The V gene is TRBV6-6, the J gene TRBJ2-7; 11 nucleotides match TRBD2. This CDR3 region has 14 residues. The junction had 6 bases not matched to a gene; V was cut back by 5 bases and J by 6 bases. Germline CDR1 reads MNHNY; CDR2 reads SVGAGI (reference sequence). The DNA of the CDR3 is TGTGCCAGCAGTACCTGGCTAGCGGGAGGCGAGCAGTACTTC. Encoded protein: CASSTWLAGGEQYF.

V and J are TRBV7-3 and TRBJ1-1, with D unclear. The ends were cut back, 2 bases at V and 4 bases at J, with 14 bases in the middle. The germline gives CDR1 SGHTA, CDR2 FQGTGA. CDR3 size: 15 residues. CDR3 loop: CASSLSRVVGTEAFF. CDR3 DNA: TGTGCCAGCAGCTTATCGCGGGTCGTTGGCACTGAAGCTTTCTTT.

V usage is TRBV18 and J usage is TRBJ2-5; 9 bases are a match to TRBD2. CDR3 length: 17 amino acids. Looked up from germline, CDR1 is KGHSH and CDR2 is LQKENI. With V trimmed by 4 bases and J by 1 base, 10 bases remained unmatched. CDR3 DNA sequence: TGTGCCAGCTCACTTGACCTTGAAGCGGGAGGCCAAGAGACCCAGTACTTC. It encodes CASSLDLEAGGQETQYF.

V usage is TRBV28 and J usage is TRBJ2-7; TRBD1 might be the D (6 bases). The germline CDR1 and CDR2 sequences are MDHEN and SYDVKM. The CDR3 loop spans 15 amino acids. V gave up 8 bases and J gave up 6 bases, with 23 bases separating them. The CDR3 region is CASYLGRGVGSEQYF. CDR3 DNA sequence: TGTGCCAGCTATTTGGGCAGGGGTGTGGGTAGCGAGCAGTACTTC.

This chain connects TRBV27 to TRBJ2-7; 8 bases are shared with TRBD1. The germline V gene has CDR1 MNHEY and CDR2 SMNVEV (reference sequence). The CDR3 runs to 16 residues. The trim removed 6 bases at V and 2 bases at J, leaving 12 bases unmatched. This CDR3 reads CASRGTGLSLPYEQYF. The CDR3 nucleotides read TGTGCCAGCAGGGGGACAGGATTATCCCTGCCCTACGAGCAGTACTTC.

V gene TRBV7-2 combines with J gene TRBJ2-6; perhaps TRBD1 as D (5 bases). Germline CDR1 reads SGHTA; CDR2 reads FQGNSA. Trimming cost V 5 bases and J 4 bases, with 12 bases left between them. This CDR3 spans 15 amino acids. Written as DNA, the CDR3 is TGTGCCAGCAGCATGGACATTACCGGGGCCAACGTCCTGACTTTC. Translating it yields CASSMDITGANVLTF.

The chain joins TRBV2 to TRBJ1-4, with 7 bases fitting TRBD1. This CDR3 is 14 amino acids long. Germline assignment: CDR1 SNHLY and CDR2 FYNNEI. V was pared by 6 bases and J by 4 bases, with 5 bases of the junction left unmatched. The CDR3 DNA is TGTGCCAGCAGCCGACAGGGCCTTAATGAAAAACTGTTTTTT. Its translation: CASSRQGLNEKLFF.